The rows below give T cell receptor beta chains drawn from one sample of a study of breast tumors, draining lymph nodes, adjacent tissues. Each CDR3 protein gets one entry after TCRdb re-called the multiplex PCR reads with MiXCR. The table lists some 150,000 distinct CDR3 sequences, roughly a third of them singletons, with 3.8% in the top ten. Sequences were obtained from axillary lymph node tissue. All receptors derive from a female donor with breast cancer. Some clones in this sample may be carry-over from other donors' samples. CDR3s include the opening cysteine and the closing phenylalanine or tryptophan. A D gene is named only where the DNA matches it firmly. Some rows have no size entry. The others give once, few or many, or a class for an expanded clone.

V gene	D gene	J gene	clone size	CDR3 protein	CDR3 DNA
TRBV6-9	NA	TRBJ2-7	many	CASSYDRDTQGASEQYF	TGTGCCAGCAGTTATGATCGGGACACGCAAGGGGCATCCGAGCAGTACTTC
TRBV7-8	TRBD1	TRBJ2-1	many	CASSSRQGWDEQFF	TGTGCCAGCAGCTCAAGACAGGGATGGGATGAGCAGTTCTTC
TRBV7-2	TRBD2	TRBJ2-1	many	CASSFVAGGTTNEQFF	TGTGCCAGCAGCTTTGTAGCGGGAGGGACTACGAATGAGCAGTTCTTC
TRBV4-3	TRBD1	TRBJ2-2	NA	CASSQGAGGLNTGGLFF	TGCGCCAGCAGCCAAGGGGCAGGGGGCTTGAACACCGGGGGGCTGTTTTTT
TRBV19	TRBD2	TRBJ2-1	many	CASRKAGTGNEQFF	TGTGCCAGTAGGAAAGCGGGGACGGGCAATGAGCAGTTCTTC
TRBV20-1	NA	TRBJ2-5	many	CSARDLGGHPETQYF	TGCAGTGCTAGAGATTTGGGAGGACATCCGGAGACCCAGTACTTC
TRBV28	NA	TRBJ1-2	many	CASSQSSERNGYTF	TGTGCCAGCAGTCAATCCAGTGAGAGGAATGGCTACACCTTC
TRBV7-2	NA	TRBJ1-2	many	CASSHGGENYGYTF	TGTGCCAGCAGCCACGGGGGGGAAAACTATGGCTACACCTTC
TRBV30	NA	TRBJ1-5	many	CAWSAGTDQPQHF	TGTGCCTGGAGTGCAGGAACCGATCAGCCCCAGCATTTT
TRBV5-6	NA	TRBJ2-2	many	CASSPDRLNTGELFF	TGTGCCAGCAGCCCCGACAGGTTGAACACCGGGGAGCTGTTTTTT
TRBV20-1	TRBD2	TRBJ2-5	NA	CSAGLAGGVETQYF	TGCAGTGCTGGTCTAGCGGGGGGCGTAGAGACCCAGTACTTC
TRBV12-3/TRBV12-4	TRBD1	TRBJ1-5	many	CASSDGQGTNQPQHF	TGTGCCAGCAGTGACGGACAGGGCACCAATCAGCCCCAGCATTTT
TRBV12-3/TRBV12-4	NA	TRBJ2-1	many	CASSNEGLHVNEQFF	TGTGCCAGCAGCAACGAGGGTCTACATGTGAATGAGCAGTTCTTC
TRBV20-1	TRBD1	TRBJ1-5	many	CSATRDRGSNQPQHF	TGCAGTGCTACCCGGGACAGGGGTAGCAATCAGCCCCAGCATTTT
TRBV7-8	TRBD1	TRBJ2-7	many	CASSSDEVRGRYEQYF	TGTGCCAGCAGCTCCGACGAGGTCAGGGGGCGGTACGAGCAGTACTTC
TRBV6-2/TRBV6-3	NA	TRBJ2-5	NA	CASSLSGGYTMQETQYF	TGTGCCAGCAGTCTCTCCGGAGGGTACACCATGCAAGAGACCCAGTACTTC
TRBV7-9	NA	TRBJ2-3	NA	CASSYPYRAGSTDTQYF	TGTGCCAGCAGCTACCCATACAGGGCGGGCAGCACAGATACGCAGTATTTT
TRBV25-1	NA	TRBJ2-7	many	CASSENGGGASYEQYF	TGTGCCAGCAGTGAAAATGGAGGGGGGGCCTCCTACGAGCAGTACTTC
TRBV18	TRBD2	TRBJ2-4	few	CASSPRASGGRVAKNIQYF	TGTGCCAGCTCACCTCGGGCTAGCGGGGGACGTGTTGCCAAAAACATTCAGTACTTC
TRBV29-1	NA	TRBJ2-1	once	CSVEERASVRDEQFF	TGCAGCGTTGAAGAAAGGGCTAGCGTAAGGGATGAGCAGTTCTTC
TRBV2	TRBD1	TRBJ2-1	NA	CASRPGTGNYNEQSF	TGTGCCAGCAGGCCCGGGACAGGGAACTACAATGAGCAGTCCTTC
TRBV7-9	NA	TRBJ2-7	many	CASSFDPVEQYF	TGTGCCAGCAGCTTCGACCCTGTGGAGCAGTACTTC
TRBV20-1	TRBD2	TRBJ2-4	NA	CSARDAGLAANIQYF	TGCAGTGCTAGAGATGCAGGGCTAGCGGCCAACATTCAGTACTTC
TRBV4-3	NA	TRBJ2-3	many	CASSWRDCTDTQYF	TGCGCCAGCAGTTGGAGGGATTGCACAGATACGCAGTATTTT
TRBV20-1	TRBD1	TRBJ1-2	few	CSARSFQGAYGYTF	TGCAGTGCTAGATCGTTCCAGGGGGCTTATGGCTACACCTTC
TRBV7-2	TRBD1	TRBJ1-5	NA	CASSPGTGGRNQPQHF	TGTGCCAGCAGCCCCGGGACAGGGGGCCGCAATCAGCCCCAGCATTTT
TRBV20-1	NA	TRBJ1-6	NA	CSARGGAGDNSPLHF	TGCAGTGCTAGAGGGGGGGCAGGTGATAATTCACCCCTCCACTTT
TRBV29-1	NA	TRBJ2-1	many	CSVELGLKGSYNEQFF	TGCAGCGTTGAACTCGGGTTGAAGGGATCCTACAATGAGCAGTTCTTC
TRBV12-3/TRBV12-4	NA	TRBJ2-2	many	CASRGPLQSPVSGELFF	TGTGCCAGCAGGGGGCCTCTGCAGTCACCAGTTAGCGGGGAGCTGTTTTTT
TRBV7-8	NA	TRBJ2-2	NA	CASSSREGELLF	TGTGCCAGCAGCTCCAGGGAGGGGGAGCTGTTGTTT
TRBV20-1	NA	TRBJ2-7	many	CSAREGDATYEQYF	TGCAGTGCTAGAGAAGGGGACGCTACCTACGAGCAGTACTTC
TRBV9	NA	TRBJ2-7	many	CASSVVDSLDEQYF	TGTGCCAGCAGCGTAGTGGACAGCTTAGACGAGCAGTACTTC
TRBV12-3/TRBV12-4	NA	TRBJ1-6	many	CASSPQGGGNSPLHF	TGTGCCAGCAGCCCCCAGGGCGGGGGTAATTCACCCCTCCACTTT
TRBV20-1	TRBD1	TRBJ2-3	many	CSARSTGSTDTQYF	TGCAGTGCTAGATCGACAGGGAGCACAGATACGCAGTATTTT
TRBV12-3/TRBV12-4	NA	TRBJ1-2	many	CASRSLGGLYGYTF	TGTGCCAGCAGGAGCCTCGGGGGCCTCTATGGCTACACCTTC
TRBV2	TRBD1	TRBJ2-7	NA	CAVMDRSSYGQYF	TGTGCCGTCATGGACAGGTCCTCCTACGGGCAGTACTTC
TRBV5-4	NA	TRBJ2-3	NA	CASSYLVGTDTQYF	TGTGCCAGCAGCTATCTAGTTGGCACAGATACGCAGTATTTT
TRBV10-1	TRBD2	TRBJ2-2	NA	CASSALAGGTGELFF	TGCGCCAGCAGTGCTCTAGCGGGAGGAACCGGGGAGCTGTTTTTT
TRBV7-9	NA	TRBJ1-2	many	CASSSDRHFYGYTF	TGTGCCAGCAGCTCTGACAGACACTTCTATGGCTACACCTTC
TRBV29-1	NA	TRBJ2-3	many	CSVDRDSTDTQYF	TGCAGCGTTGACAGGGACTCCACAGATACGCAGTATTTT
TRBV19	TRBD1	TRBJ1-2	NA	CASSIGPEGQGGYTF	TGTGCCAGTAGTATCGGTCCAGAGGGACAGGGAGGATACACCTTC